Listed below are T cell receptor beta chains from one sample, sequenced in a study of blood T cell repertoires in COVID-19. Method: immunoSEQ multiplex PCR; TCRdb's copy keeps in-frame clones and lacks some. The sample yields about 210,000 clones, approximately 88% seen once. Specimen: PBMCs or T cells enriched from blood (not recorded which). The receptors originated from a man aged 18 to 29 with acute COVID-19. Both conserved end residues are part of each CDR3. The order of the fields is CDR3 length, V gene, D gene, J gene, clone size, CDR3 DNA, CDR3 protein. The D gene is left open where the match is weak. Clone size is not always given. Where it is, it says once, few, many or a class for expanded clones.

>12|TRBV30|-|TRBJ1-2|-
TGTGCCAAAAGAGCGGTAAACTATGGCTACACCTTC
CAKRAVNYGYTF
>15|TRBV27|TRBD2|TRBJ2-7|-
TGTGCCAGCAGTTTATCACCTAGCGGGAGCTACGAGCAGTACTTC
CASSLSPSGSYEQYF
>12|TRBV18|-|TRBJ2-7|-
TGTGCCAGCTCACAACAGGGCTACGAGCAGTACTTC
CASSQQGYEQYF
>16|TRBV5-6|-|TRBJ2-1|-
TGTGCCAGCAGCTTGTTGGGGCGGAGCTCCTACAATGAGCAGTTCTTC
CASSLLGRSSYNEQFF
>13|TRBV28|-|TRBJ1-4|-
TGTGCCAGCAGTTTCGGGGGGGGCGGGGGACTGTTTTTT
CASSFGGGGGLFF
>15|TRBV9|TRBD1|TRBJ1-3|-
TGTGCCAGCAGCCTTACAGGGGATACTGGAAACACCATATATTTT
CASSLTGDTGNTIYF
>16|TRBV5-3|TRBD2|TRBJ2-3|-
TGTGCCAGAAGCCCTAAACTAGCGGGAGGCACAGATACGCAGTATTTT
CARSPKLAGGTDTQYF
>14|TRBV5-4|-|TRBJ1-1|-
TGTGCCAGCAGCTATTCACAGGGAAACACTGAAGCTTTCTTT
CASSYSQGNTEAFF
>14|TRBV29-1|TRBD1|TRBJ1-1|-
TGCAGCGTCCTACCCGGGACAGGGGCCACTGAAGCTTTCTTT
CSVLPGTGATEAFF
>14|TRBV14|TRBD1|TRBJ1-2|-
TGTGCCAGCAGCCAAGGGGCAGGGGGCGGTGGCTACACCTTC
CASSQGAGGGGYTF
>14|TRBV5-1|-|TRBJ2-7|-
TGCGCCAGCAGCCCGTGGACTGGCTCCTACGAGCAGTACTTC
CASSPWTGSYEQYF
>14|TRBV7-7|-|TRBJ2-1|-
TGTGCTAGCAGCCCGGGACTTAGCAGACCTGAGCAGTTCTTC
CASSPGLSRPEQFF
>15|TRBV28|-|TRBJ1-2|-
TGTGCCAGCAGGCCCCGGGGGGGGGCTAACTATGGCTACACCTTC
CASRPRGGANYGYTF
>14|TRBV6-5|-|TRBJ1-4|-
TGTGCCAGCAGTTACGCCCTAGCTGGGGAAAAACTGTTTTTT
CASSYALAGEKLFF
>16|TRBV28|-|TRBJ2-7|-
TGTGCCAGCAGTTGGGGAAGGGGTCCACCCCCTTACGAGCAGTACTTC
CASSWGRGPPPYEQYF
>15|TRBV27|TRBD1|TRBJ2-7|once
TGTGCCAGCAGTTCGACAGGGACAATTTCCTACGAGCAGTACTTC
CASSSTGTISYEQYF
>14|TRBV19|TRBD1|TRBJ1-2|-
TGTGCCAGTAGTCGGACAGGGCTAAACTATGGCTACACCTTC
CASSRTGLNYGYTF
>15|TRBV11-3|TRBD1|TRBJ1-5|-
TGTGCCAGCAGCTTGGGACAGGGCAGCAATCAGCCCCAGCATTTT
CASSLGQGSNQPQHF
>15|TRBV28|-|TRBJ2-5|-
TGTGCCAGCAGTCCGAACAGGGGGGGACAAGAGACCCAGTACTTC
CASSPNRGGQETQYF
>15|TRBV6-5|TRBD2|TRBJ2-5|-
TGTGCCAGCAGCGGGACGGGACTAGGGCGAGAGACCCAGTACTTC
CASSGTGLGRETQYF
>13|TRBV12-5|TRBD1|TRBJ2-7|-
TGTGCTAGCCACCGTGGGACAGATTACGAGCAGTACTTC
CASHRGTDYEQYF
>14|TRBV6-4|-|TRBJ1-2|-
TGTGCCAGCAGTGACTCTGGCGGAACCTATGGCTACACCTTC
CASSDSGGTYGYTF
>12|TRBV28|-|TRBJ1-1|-
TGTGCCAGCAGAGAGGTCAACACTGAAGCTTTCTTT
CASREVNTEAFF
>17|TRBV19|-|TRBJ1-1|-
TGTGCCAGTAGTAGTTCAGGAGGGTTACCCTATAACACTGAAGCTTTCTTT
CASSSSGGLPYNTEAFF
>14|TRBV28|-|TRBJ2-3|-
TGTGCCAGCAGCACTTCTGGGGGGTATGATACGCAGTATTTT
CASSTSGGYDTQYF
>17|TRBV2|TRBD2|TRBJ2-3|-
TGTGCCAGCAGTGGGACTAGCGGGGGGGCTAGCACAGATACGCAGTATTTT
CASSGTSGGASTDTQYF
>18|TRBV4-3|-|TRBJ1-3|-
TGCGCCAGCAGCCAAGACGAAGGACAGTTCAGCTCTGGAAACACCATATATTTT
CASSQDEGQFSSGNTIYF
>16|TRBV21-1|-|TRBJ1-5|-
TGTGCCAGCAGCTTGCGGACAGGGAGTCGCAATCAGCCCCAGCATTTT
CASSLRTGSRNQPQHF
>13|TRBV7-8|TRBD1|TRBJ2-5|-
TGTGCCAGCAGGCAGGGGGCCCTCCAGACCCAGTACTTC
CASRQGALQTQYF
>14|TRBV7-3|TRBD2|TRBJ2-2|once
TGTGCCAGCGCCCTACTAGCGGGAGCCGGGGAGCTGTTTTTT
CASALLAGAGELFF
>14|TRBV19|TRBD1|TRBJ2-5|-
TGTGCCAGTAGTATCATGGACAGGTCGAGGACCCAGTACTTC
CASSIMDRSRTQYF
>12|TRBV28|-|TRBJ1-6|-
TGTGCCAGCAGTTTCGGGTGGTCACCCCTCCACTTT
CASSFGWSPLHF
>16|TRBV9|-|TRBJ1-2|-
TGTGCCAGCAGCGTAGAGGGGGATTTGGAGTTCGCTGGCTACACCTTC
CASSVEGDLEFAGYTF
>12|TRBV5-4|-|TRBJ2-1|once
TGTGCCAGCAGCGGCTTAGCGTATGAGCAGTTCTTC
CASSGLAYEQFF
>15|TRBV27|-|TRBJ1-2|-
TGTGCCAGCAGTTTATCCCGGCCGGGGATCTATGGCTACACCTTC
CASSLSRPGIYGYTF
>14|TRBV27|-|TRBJ2-3|-
TGTGCCAGCAGTTTAGTAACAGGGCGGGATACGCAGTATTTT
CASSLVTGRDTQYF
>19|TRBV7-9|TRBD2|TRBJ2-1|once
TGTGCCAGCAGGCAAACCGGGACAGTTGGACTAGCGGGCAAGCATGAGCAGTTCTTC
CASRQTGTVGLAGKHEQFF
>15|TRBV10-3|TRBD1|TRBJ1-1|-
TGTGCCATCAGCGAAGAAGCCTCTCAAACAGGGGCGGCTTTCTTT
CAISEEASQTGAAFF
>13|TRBV30|TRBD1|TRBJ1-1|-
TGTGCCTGGAGTCGGGTGCGGACAGGAGAAGCTTTCTTT
CAWSRVRTGEAFF